These 11 T cell receptor beta chains originate from one sample sequenced in a study of vaccination effects on CD4 cells after COVID-19. Using viral peptide pools, the ViraFEST assay grew out antigen-specific CD4+ T cells prior to sequencing. Cultured cells yielded isolated CD4+ T cells after less than 11 days. Each participant was given two doses of one vaccine (BNT162b2 or mRNA-1273). This table comes from immunoSEQ multiplex PCR, and its TCRdb copy is limited to in-frame clones, with some not included. Found here are approximately 28,000 clones, more than 65% of them singletons; the top ten hold roughly 9%. No cognate antigen is known for these TCRs. The material was CD4+ T cells from PBMCs cultured with HCoV-NL63 spike peptides, obtained after COVID-19 vaccination. These receptors were obtained from a human donor who received a COVID-19 vaccine.

V and J are TRBV4-1 and TRBJ2-3; 14 bases fit TRBD2. Germline CDR1 and CDR2: MGHRA and YSYEKL. This CDR3 comprises 16 residues. V lost 3 bases and J lost 2; bases outside the gene matches: 1. CDR3 sequence reads: CASSQGLAGVTDTQYF. The CDR3 region has the DNA TGCGCCAGCAGCCAGGGACTAGCGGGGGTCACAGATACGCAGTATTTT.

The chain employs TRBV7-8 and TRBJ2-2, with no clear D. The germline V gene has CDR1 SGHVS and CDR2 FQNEAQ. Trimming left V 4 bases short and J 6 bases short, with 21 bases between. This CDR3 comprises 17 residues. The CDR3 protein is CASSSRRLGLGAGELFF. The DNA of the CDR3 is TGTGCCAGCAGCTCCCGAAGGTTAGGGCTGGGTGCCGGGGAGCTGTTTTTT. The full variable domain, its missing parts supplied by reference TRBV7-8 and TRBJ2-2, is GAGVSQSPRYKVAKRGQDVALRCDPISGHVSLFWYQQALGQGPEFLTYFQNEAQLDKSGLPSDRFFAERPEGSVSTLKIQRTQQEDSAVYLCASSSRRLGLGAGELFFGEGSRLTVL.

The rearrangement joins TRBV21-1 to TRBJ1-3; the table's D gene call, TRBD1, was not cross checked with the DNA. TRBV21-1 is designated a pseudogene. This CDR3 spans 19 amino acids. Here the CDR3 DNA reads TGTGCCAGCAGCTGTCCGCAGGTTAGTAAGGGGGCGCGAGGAAACACCATATATTTT. Translation: CASSCPQVSKGARGNTIYF.

This rearrangement joins TRBV6-2 or TRBV6-3 to TRBJ2-1, with a tentative D call TRBD2 (6 bases). Germline V CDR1 and CDR2: MNHEY, SVGEGT. The CDR3 covers 16 residues. The V end lost 6 bases, the J end lost 2 bases, and 17 bases lay between the germline ends. The CDR3 DNA reads TGTGCCAGCAGCACAATCGGGACGGGGGCCTACAATGAGCAGTTCTTC. Translating it yields CASSTIGTGAYNEQFF.

The rearrangement links TRBV5-1 to TRBJ2-1; the D gene is possibly TRBD2 (7 bases). Germline V CDR1 and CDR2: SGHRS, YFSETQ. The V end lost 0 bases, the J end lost 8 bases, and 9 bases lay between the germline ends. The CDR3 is made up of 13 amino acids. The CDR3 region has the DNA TGCGCCAGCAGCTTGGCCGGGGGGCATGAGCAGTTCTTC. Translated, it gives CASSLAGGHEQFF.

This clone was seen a handful of times. The chain links TRBV11-2 to TRBJ2-7; 15 bases are shared with TRBD2. The CDR3 sequence is 16 residues long. V shed 6 bases, J shed 3 bases, and the junction held 6 bases outside the gene matches. Germline CDR1 is SGHAT and CDR2 is FQNNGV. This chain's CDR3 is CASRYGTSGRNYEQYF. CDR3 DNA sequence: TGTGCCAGCAGATACGGGACTAGCGGGAGGAACTACGAGCAGTACTTC.

CDR3 protein: CASSIRVFGLAGVMNEQFF. CDR3 DNA sequence: TGTGCCAGTAGTATACGGGTATTTGGCCTAGCGGGAGTTATGAATGAGCAGTTCTTC. The chain couples TRBV19 to TRBJ2-1; 10 positions agree with TRBD2. The CDR3 totals 19 residues. V trimming: 2 bases; J trimming: 7 bases; junction bases outside the gene matches: 17. CDR1 and CDR2 (germline): LNHDA, SQIVND (reference sequence).

The chain employs TRBV12-3 or TRBV12-4 and TRBJ2-5; 7 nucleotides match TRBD2. J gave up 4 bases and V 7 bases, and 6 bases lay outside the gene matches. The CDR3 has 13 residues. CDR3: CASTKREGETQYF. CDR3 sequence (DNA): TGTGCCAGCACCAAGCGGGAAGGAGAGACCCAGTACTTC.

This clone was counted a few times. The chain is built from TRBV5-4 and TRBJ1-5; no clear D gene. The CDR3 spans 13 residues. V lost 5 bases and J 2 bases, leaving 8 bases between the germline ends. The germline gives CDR1 SGHNT, CDR2 YYREEE (reference sequence). CDR3 region: CASSYQGNQPQHF. CDR3 in DNA: TGTGCCAGCAGTTACCAGGGCAATCAGCCCCAGCATTTT.

The J gene is TRBJ2-7, the V gene TRBV7-9; D perhaps matches TRBD1 (6 bases). The CDR3 covers 14 residues. CDR1 and CDR2 (germline): SEHNR, FQNEAQ (reference sequence). Trimming removed 4 bases from V and 0 bases from J, with 10 bases in between. Written as DNA, the CDR3 is TGTGCCAGCAGCTCGAACAGGGACTCCTACGAGCAGTACTTC. It codes for CASSSNRDSYEQYF.

The genes are TRBV4-1 and TRBJ2-5, with 12 bases matching TRBD2. With V trimmed by 3 bases and J by 3 bases, 5 bases remained unmatched. CDR1 is MGHRA, CDR2 YSYEKL, per germline. The CDR3 runs 16 residues. CDR3 in DNA: TGCGCCAGCAGCCAGGCTCTAGCGGGGGGGAAAGAGACCCAGTACTTC. It encodes CASSQALAGGKETQYF.